This TCR beta chain was found in a study of cytomegalovirus exposure and HLA in healthy donors. Study-wide points: Later analysis identified several of the most significant clusters that appeared linked to common viral pathogens. With DRB1 most and HLA-C fewest, TCR association rates differed between HLA loci in a later analysis.

Trimming took 1 base from V and 7 from J, leaving 10 bases between them. The germline V gene has CDR1 SGHVS and CDR2 FNYEAQ. CDR3 size: 13 residues. PCR employed 60 Vbeta and 13 Jbeta primers. Assay used: immunoSEQ multiplex PCR; TCRdb lists only in-frame clones, some missing. The table records 150,000 or so clones, roughly 74% of them present only once. The table lists this clone with a few counts. The antigen is undetermined. J is TRBJ1-2 and V is TRBV7-6; possibly TRBD1 for D (5 bases). Source material: PBMCs. This receptor was taken from a man aged 18 to 29 in good health and CMV-seropositive. In DNA, the CDR3 is TGTGCCAGCAGCTTAGGGCAGGGTGCTGGCTACACCTTC. It yields the protein CASSLGQGAGYTF.